This T cell receptor beta chain was sequenced in a study of somatic mutations in cytotoxic T cells in rheumatoid arthritis. Study at large: Patient blood (just under 31 ml EDTA) was drawn right after diagnosis, before any treatment. Study outcomes and limitations: Multiple comparisons were not accounted for in the slight TRBV07 underrepresentation seen in rheumatoid arthritis patients.

V was cut by 5 bases and J by 4 bases, with 11 bases left in between. The CDR3 extends over 12 amino acids. CDR1 is SQVTM and CDR2 is ANQGSEA in the germline V gene. Sequenced by immunoSEQ multiplex PCR; TCRdb stores in-frame clones only, minus some. The sample contains 15,000 or so clones, over 70% of which appear only once. Positive selection using magnetic beads isolated the CD4+ and CD8+ cells (purity was checked by flow cytometry). Remarks on this clone: No antigen is known for it.

Sequencing used CD8+ T cells sorted from blood. The origin of this receptor is an adult with rheumatoid arthritis. The chain combines TRBV29-1 with TRBJ1-2; possibly TRBD1 for D (6 bases). The CDR3 region is CSVTADSYGYTF. In nucleotides, the CDR3 is TGCAGCGTTACTGCGGACAGCTATGGCTACACCTTC.